Presented here are 21 T cell receptor beta chains from one specimen sequenced in a study of blood T cell repertoires in COVID-19. Some clones are missing from TCRdb's copy, which holds only in-frame ones; the method was immunoSEQ multiplex PCR. The top ten clones hold about 16% of a sample with roughly 150,000 clones, approximately 90% of them seen once. The sample comprised peripheral blood. Every receptor here comes from a woman in her forties with acute or convalescent COVID-19.

This rearrangement joins TRBV3-1 (or the pseudogene TRBV3-2) to TRBJ2-7; the match to TRBD1 covers 11 bases. Trimming removed 3 bases from V and 2 bases from J; junction bases left unmatched: 3. The CDR3 is made up of 15 amino acids. Germline CDR1 reads LGHDT; CDR2 reads YNNKEL (reference sequence). CDR3 nucleotides: TGTGCCAGCAGCCAGGGACAGGGGGGCACCTACGAGCAGTACTTC. This sequence encodes CASSQGQGGTYEQYF.

V gene TRBV2 combines with J gene TRBJ1-1; 9 nucleotides agree with TRBD1. Losses at the gene ends were 4 bases for V and 4 bases for J; bases not matched to a gene: 1. Germline CDR1 is SNHLY and CDR2 is FYNNEI. This CDR3 region has 13 residues. The CDR3 protein is CASSVDRGTEAFF. The DNA of the CDR3 is TGTGCCAGCAGTGTGGACAGGGGCACTGAAGCTTTCTTT.

The V call is TRBV19, the J call TRBJ1-1; 11 nucleotides line up with TRBD1. Looked up from germline, CDR1 is LNHDA and CDR2 is SQIVND (reference sequence). Trimming took 5 bases from V and 5 from J; bases not matched to a gene: 10. The CDR3 has 16 amino acids. CDR3 region: CASSPRTGGVLTEAFF. The DNA for the CDR3 is TGTGCCAGTAGTCCCCGGACAGGGGGCGTTTTGACTGAAGCTTTCTTT.

The rearrangement links TRBV18 to TRBJ2-7; weak D call: TRBD1 (5 bases). Deletions cut 5 bases from V and 4 bases from J, with 21 bases between. Germline V CDR1 and CDR2: KGHSH, LQKENI. CDR3 length: 16 residues. CDR3 sequence (DNA): TGTGCCAGCTCAACCGGCACGGACAACTCTCAATACGAGCAGTACTTC. It encodes CASSTGTDNSQYEQYF.

The chain is built from TRBV11-3 and TRBJ2-3, with D tentatively TRBD1 (5 bases). Germline V gene lookup returns CDR1 SGHNT and CDR2 YENEEA. Trimming stripped 5 bases from V and 0 bases from J, with 12 bases between. The CDR3 length is 15 residues. DNA of the CDR3: TGTGCCAGCAGCGACCGGACACTTAGCACAGATACGCAGTATTTT. This codes for CASSDRTLSTDTQYF.

The chain recombines TRBV30 with TRBJ2-2, with TRBD2 identical over 10 bases. Germline V lookup: CDR1 GTSNPN, CDR2 SVGIG (reference sequence). The ends lost 1 base at V and 6 bases at J; junction bases unmatched: 5. CDR3 size: 15 residues. For the CDR3, the DNA is TGTGCCTGGAGTGGGACTAGCGGACGGGCCGGGGAGCTGTTTTTT. Amino acid sequence: CAWSGTSGRAGELFF.

A single count supports this clone. This chain joins TRBV7-9 and TRBJ2-2; 14 positions match TRBD2. Germline CDR1 SEHNR, CDR2 FQNEAQ (reference sequence). This CDR3 is built from 18 residues. Losses at the gene ends were 5 bases for V and 1 base for J; bases not matched to a gene: 6. Here the CDR3 reads CASSPGTSGSGNTGELFF. DNA for the CDR3: TGTGCCAGCAGCCCAGGGACTAGCGGGAGTGGGAACACCGGGGAGCTGTTTTTT.

The chain has TRBV9 and TRBJ1-2; D ambiguous. This CDR3 region has 13 residues. The V gene's germline CDR1 is SGDLS and CDR2 YYNGEE. Trimming removed 0 bases from V and 8 bases from J, with 11 bases in between. CDR3 in amino acids: CASSVVEGWGYTF. In nucleotides, the CDR3 is TGTGCCAGCAGCGTAGTTGAGGGATGGGGCTACACCTTC. The full variable domain, with the rest looked up from reference TRBV9 and TRBJ1-2, is DSGVTQTPKHLITATGQRVTLRCSPRSGDLSVYWYQQSLDQGLQFLIQYYNGEERAKGNILERFSAQQFPDLHSELNLSSLELGDSALYFCASSVVEGWGYTFGSGTRLTVV.

The sample holds a few counts of this clone. The chain couples TRBV11-1 to TRBJ2-7; perhaps TRBD2 as D (7 bases). The germline V gene has CDR1 SGHAT and CDR2 FQDESV (reference sequence). The CDR3 covers 15 residues. The V end was cut by 1 base, the J end by 2 bases, with 12 bases between. CDR3 in amino acids: CASSLVRGGPYEQYF. The CDR3 DNA is TGTGCCAGCAGCTTAGTCAGGGGAGGGCCCTACGAGCAGTACTTC. Variable domain in full (rest from reference TRBV11-1 and TRBJ2-7): EAEVAQSPRYKITEKSQAVAFWCDPISGHATLYWYRQILGQGPELLVQFQDESVVDDSQLPKDRFSAERLKGVDSTLKIQPAELGDSAMYLCASSLVRGGPYEQYFGPGTRLTVT.

This chain joins TRBV5-1 and TRBJ2-2; D might be TRBD1 (6 bases). Trimming took 6 bases from V and 4 from J, leaving 10 bases between them. This CDR3 has 13 residues. In germline, CDR1 is SGHRS, CDR2 YFSETQ. As DNA, the CDR3 is TGCGCCAGCAACAGGGATGTCACCGGGGAGCTGTTTTTT. It codes for CASNRDVTGELFF. Combining the CDR3 with reference TRBV5-1 and TRBJ2-2 gives the whole variable domain KAGVTQTPRYLIKTRGQQVTLSCSPISGHRSVSWYQQTPGQGLQFLFEYFSETQRNKGNFPGRFSGRQFSNSRSEMNVSTLELGDSALYLCASNRDVTGELFFGEGSRLTVL.

The table lists this clone with a count of one. The gene calls are TRBV24-1 and TRBJ2-1, with D perhaps TRBD1 (5 bases). V gave up 3 bases and J gave up 4 bases, with 12 bases separating them. The germline gives CDR1 KGHDR, CDR2 SFDVKD. The CDR3 contains 15 residues. The CDR3 bases are TGTGCCACCAGTGATGCGACAGATAAATACAATGAGCAGTTCTTC. Translating it yields CATSDATDKYNEQFF.

This chain uses TRBV15 with TRBJ2-1; 7 bases align to TRBD1. CDR3 length: 12 residues. Germline assignment: CDR1 LNHNV and CDR2 YYDKDF (reference sequence). The CDR3 DNA follows: TGTGCTACAGGGGACCGCTACAATGAGCAGTTCTTC. Amino acids: CATGDRYNEQFF.

Only one count was recorded for this clone. V is TRBV7-9 and J is TRBJ2-1; TRBD1 matches 7 bases. CDR1 SEHNR and CDR2 FQNEAQ come from the germline V gene (reference sequence). V dropped 1 base and J dropped 7; count of bases not matched to a gene: 7. The CDR3 totals 15 residues. CDR3 bases: TGTGCCAGCAGCTTAGATAGTAGGGGGCTAAATGAGCAGTTCTTC. Protein sequence: CASSLDSRGLNEQFF.

The gene calls are TRBV28 and TRBJ1-1; D unclear. Germline V CDR1 and CDR2: MDHEN, SYDVKM. The CDR3 is made up of 12 amino acids. Trimming took 6 bases from V and 7 from J, leaving 12 bases between them. The CDR3 DNA follows: TGTGCCAGCAGGATAGCGCGGCGTGAAGCTTTCTTT. This translates into CASRIARREAFF.

The chain is built from TRBV10-2 and TRBJ1-5; TRBD1 might be the D (6 bases). The CDR3 contains 12 residues. Looked up from germline, CDR1 is WSHSY and CDR2 is SAAADI. V was clipped by 5 bases and J by 11 bases, with 13 bases between them. The CDR3 DNA reads as TGCGCCAGCAGTTCCGGGACAACGACCCAGCATTTT. Protein sequence: CASSSGTTTQHF.

The chain has TRBV19 and TRBJ2-3, with 10 bases lining up with TRBD1. CDR1 LNHDA and CDR2 SQIVND come from the germline V gene (reference sequence). CDR3 length equals 15 residues. The trim removed 6 bases at V and 4 bases at J, leaving 7 bases unmatched. Here the CDR3 reads CASSLTGGGADTQYF. The DNA of the CDR3 is TGTGCCAGTAGCTTGACAGGGGGCGGAGCAGATACGCAGTATTTT.

This chain joins TRBV19 and TRBJ1-5; D might be TRBD1 (5 bases). Germline V gives CDR1 LNHDA, CDR2 SQIVND (reference sequence). The CDR3 length is 14 residues. Trimming removed 3 bases from V and 4 bases from J, with 10 bases in between. The CDR3 loop reads CASSMDNLNQPQHF. For the CDR3, the DNA is TGTGCCAGTAGTATGGACAACCTTAATCAGCCCCAGCATTTT.

This chain uses TRBV25-1 with TRBJ1-2; D not resolved. CDR3 length equals 13 residues. Germline assignment: CDR1 MGHDK and CDR2 SYGVNS. The ends were cut back, 5 bases at V and 4 bases at J, with 11 bases in the middle. The CDR3 DNA sequence: TGTGCCAGCAGTCCCGCGTTCGGCTATGGCTACACCTTC. Translation: CASSPAFGYGYTF.

The rearrangement joins TRBV4-1 to TRBJ1-4, with 9 bases that match TRBD1. The V segment lost 2 bases and the J segment 1 base; nucleotides outside the gene matches: 11. CDR1 MGHRA and CDR2 YSYEKL come from the germline V gene. This CDR3 has 19 residues. For the CDR3, the DNA is TGCGCCAGCAGCCAAACGACCGGGACAGGGATTATAACTAATGAAAAACTGTTTTTT. Translation: CASSQTTGTGIITNEKLFF.

The chain recombines TRBV15 with TRBJ1-2; 7 bases are shared with TRBD1. CDR3 size: 14 residues. Per the germline V gene, CDR1 is LNHNV and CDR2 is YYDKDF (reference sequence). After removal of 3 bases from V and 2 bases from J, the junction contained 3 bases not matched to a gene. The DNA for the CDR3 is TGTGCCACCAGCAGTAGGACAGGCAACTATGGCTACACCTTC. This translates into CATSSRTGNYGYTF.

The gene calls are TRBV3-1 (or the pseudogene TRBV3-2) and TRBJ1-6; tentative D call: TRBD1 (6 bases). This CDR3 has 12 residues. The germline V and J ends were trimmed by 4 bases and 19 bases, with 17 bases remaining between them. Germline V CDR1 and CDR2: LGHDT, YNNKEL (reference sequence). The CDR3 coding sequence is TGTGCCAGCAGCCCATCGTTGGGGGCCGCTCACTTT. Translating gives CASSPSLGAAHF.